This T cell receptor (beta chain) was captured in a study of siplizumab effects on memory and regulatory T cells. Germline CDR1 reads LNHNV; CDR2 reads YYDKDF (reference sequence). Trimming removed 1 base from V and 10 bases from J, with 11 bases in between. The CDR3 is 13 amino acids. General study findings and limits: The study found that mappable alloreactive CD4+ clones averaged about 70% Treg-derived with siplizumab and about 26% in controls.

The table came from immunoSEQ multiplex PCR; TCRdb's copy has only in-frame clones and leaves some out. The data show tens of thousands of clones, less than 95% seen once. Points on this clone: Its antigen is still unknown.

The TCR sequence derives from a human donor in good health. The sample was CD8+ T cells sorted from blood. The gene calls are TRBV15 and TRBJ2-1; no clear D. DNA of the CDR3: TGTGCCACCAGCAGAGTACCGGGTCGGGAGCAGTTCTTC. This sequence encodes CATSRVPGREQFF.